This T cell receptor (beta chain) comes out of a study of T cell clonality in common variable immunodeficiency. Study-wide results and caveats: Fewer TCRbeta clones were shared among CVID subjects than controls. What drives increased CVID clonality needs T cell subpopulation sequencing.

Measured with immunoSEQ multiplex PCR; TCRdb has only the in-frame clones, and not every one. Observed in the sample are more than 55,000 clones, none of them singletons. This CDR3 contains 15 residues. The V gene end was trimmed by 6 bases and the J gene end by 0 bases; junction bases not matched to a gene: 7. In germline, CDR1 is DFQATT, CDR2 SNEGSKA (reference sequence). This clone was picked up many times. Its antigen remains unidentified. The missing CDR3 end, 3 residues past where the read stops, is filled in from the germline J gene. V is TRBV20-1 and J is TRBJ2-1; 8 bases match TRBD2. The sequence was collected from a person aged 18 to 75 in good health. Sequencing input: peripheral blood mononuclear cells. Here the CDR3 reads CSAKTSASSYNEQFF. CDR3 DNA (partial): TGCAGTGCGAAGACTAGCGCCAGCTCCTACAATGAG.